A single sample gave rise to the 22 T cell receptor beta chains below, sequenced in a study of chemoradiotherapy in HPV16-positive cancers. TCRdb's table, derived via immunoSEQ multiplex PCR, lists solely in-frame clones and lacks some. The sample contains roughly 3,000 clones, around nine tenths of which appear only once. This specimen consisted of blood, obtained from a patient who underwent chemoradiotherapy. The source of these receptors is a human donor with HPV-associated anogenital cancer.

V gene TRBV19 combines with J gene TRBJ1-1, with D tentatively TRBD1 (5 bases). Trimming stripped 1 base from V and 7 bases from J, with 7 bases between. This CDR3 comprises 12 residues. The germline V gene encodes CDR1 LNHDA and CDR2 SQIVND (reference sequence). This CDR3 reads CASSIAGLEAFF. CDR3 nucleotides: TGTGCCAGTAGTATAGCAGGGCTTGAAGCTTTCTTT.

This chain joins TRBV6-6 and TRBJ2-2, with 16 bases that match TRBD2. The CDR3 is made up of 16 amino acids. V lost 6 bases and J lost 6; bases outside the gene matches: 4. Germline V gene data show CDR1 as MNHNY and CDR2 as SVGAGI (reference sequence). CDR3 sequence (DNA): TGTGCCAGCAGCCCCGGGACTAGCGGGAGGGCCGGGGAGCTGTTTTTT. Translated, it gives CASSPGTSGRAGELFF.

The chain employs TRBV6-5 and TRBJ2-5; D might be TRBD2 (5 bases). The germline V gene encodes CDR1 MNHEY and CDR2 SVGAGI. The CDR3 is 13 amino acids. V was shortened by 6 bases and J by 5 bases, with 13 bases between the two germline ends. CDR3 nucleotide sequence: TGTGCCAGCAGCCCCCGGGGTTCGGAGACCCAGTACTTC. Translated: CASSPRGSETQYF.

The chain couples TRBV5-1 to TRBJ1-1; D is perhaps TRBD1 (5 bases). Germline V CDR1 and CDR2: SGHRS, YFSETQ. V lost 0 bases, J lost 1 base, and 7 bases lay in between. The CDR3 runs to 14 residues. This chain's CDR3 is CASSLAGENTEAFF. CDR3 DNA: TGCGCCAGCAGCTTGGCGGGGGAGAACACTGAAGCTTTCTTT.

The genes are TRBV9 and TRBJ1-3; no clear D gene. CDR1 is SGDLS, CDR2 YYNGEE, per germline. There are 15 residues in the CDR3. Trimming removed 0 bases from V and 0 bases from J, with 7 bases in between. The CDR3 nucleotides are TGTGCCAGCAGCGTAGTAGGGAGCTCTGGAAACACCATATATTTT. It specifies CASSVVGSSGNTIYF.

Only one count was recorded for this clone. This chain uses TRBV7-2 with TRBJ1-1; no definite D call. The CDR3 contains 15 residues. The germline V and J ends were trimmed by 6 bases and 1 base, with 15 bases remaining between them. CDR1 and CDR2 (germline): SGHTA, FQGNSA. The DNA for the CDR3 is TGTGCCAGCAGGTCATCAAGATCAGGGAACACTGAAGCTTTCTTT. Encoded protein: CASRSSRSGNTEAFF.

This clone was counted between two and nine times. The CDR3 reads CASSLVGQGGGGYTF. The CDR3 DNA is TGTGCCAGCAGCTTAGTGGGACAGGGAGGAGGAGGCTACACCTTC. The rearrangement links TRBV7-9 to TRBJ1-2; TRBD1 matches at 9 bases. From germline, CDR1 is SEHNR and CDR2 FQNEAQ (reference sequence). The CDR3 is 15 amino acids. The V gene end was trimmed by 1 base and the J gene end by 8 bases; junction bases not matched to a gene: 8.

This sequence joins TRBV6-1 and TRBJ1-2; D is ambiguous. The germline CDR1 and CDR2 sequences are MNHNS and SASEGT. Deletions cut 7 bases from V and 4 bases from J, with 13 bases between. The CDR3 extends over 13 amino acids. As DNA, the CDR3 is TGTGCCAGCAAGGCAGGATACTCCTATGGCTACACCTTC. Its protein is CASKAGYSYGYTF.

The CDR3 nucleotides read TGTGCCAGCAGCTTAACAGGAGCTACGCAGTATTTT. Encoded protein: CASSLTGATQYF. This sequence joins TRBV7-2 and TRBJ2-3, with a tentative D call TRBD1 (5 bases). V was cut by 2 bases and J by 8 bases, with 8 bases left in between. The CDR3 covers 12 residues. CDR1 is SGHTA, CDR2 FQGNSA, per germline.

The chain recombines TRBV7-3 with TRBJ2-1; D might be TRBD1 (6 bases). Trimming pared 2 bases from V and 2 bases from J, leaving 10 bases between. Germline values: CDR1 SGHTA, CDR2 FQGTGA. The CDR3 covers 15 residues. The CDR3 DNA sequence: TGTGCCAGCAGCTTACAGGGGTCGCCCTACAATGAGCAGTTCTTC. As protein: CASSLQGSPYNEQFF.

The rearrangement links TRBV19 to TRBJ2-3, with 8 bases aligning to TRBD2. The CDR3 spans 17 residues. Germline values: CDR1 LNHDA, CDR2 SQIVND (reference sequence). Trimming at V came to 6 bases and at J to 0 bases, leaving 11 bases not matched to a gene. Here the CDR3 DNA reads TGTGCCAGTAGGGGACTAGGGGTAGCGGTTAGCACAGATACGCAGTATTTT. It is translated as CASRGLGVAVSTDTQYF. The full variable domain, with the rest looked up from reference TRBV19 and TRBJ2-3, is DGGITQSPKYLFRKEGQNVTLSCEQNLNHDAMYWYRQDPGQGLRLIYYSQIVNDFQKGDIAEGYSVSREKKESFPLTVTSAQKNPTAFYLCASRGLGVAVSTDTQYFGPGTRLTVL.

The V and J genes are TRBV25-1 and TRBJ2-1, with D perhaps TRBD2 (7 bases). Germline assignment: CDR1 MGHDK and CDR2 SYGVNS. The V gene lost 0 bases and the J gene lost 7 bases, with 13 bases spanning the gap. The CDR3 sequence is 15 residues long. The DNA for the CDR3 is TGTGCCAGCAGTGAATATACGGGGGGCCGGAATGAGCAGTTCTTC. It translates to CASSEYTGGRNEQFF.

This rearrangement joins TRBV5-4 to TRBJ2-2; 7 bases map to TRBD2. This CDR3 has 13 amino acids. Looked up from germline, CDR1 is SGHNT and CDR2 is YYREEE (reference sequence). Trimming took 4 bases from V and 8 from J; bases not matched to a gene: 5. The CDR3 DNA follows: TGTGCCAGCAGCCCTGGCGGGGGTGGGGAGCTGTTTTTT. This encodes CASSPGGGGELFF.

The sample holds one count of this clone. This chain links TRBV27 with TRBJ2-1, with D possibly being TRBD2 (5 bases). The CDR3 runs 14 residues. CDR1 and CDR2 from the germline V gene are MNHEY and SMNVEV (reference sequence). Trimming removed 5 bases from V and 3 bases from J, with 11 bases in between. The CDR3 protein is CASSMRVFYNEQFF. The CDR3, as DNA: TGTGCCAGCAGTATGAGGGTCTTCTACAATGAGCAGTTCTTC.

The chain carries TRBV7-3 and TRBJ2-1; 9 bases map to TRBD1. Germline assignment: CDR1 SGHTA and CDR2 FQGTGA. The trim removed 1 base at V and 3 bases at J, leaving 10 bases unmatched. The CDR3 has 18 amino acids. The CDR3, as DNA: TGTGCCAGCAGCTTAAAGCCTTTTGGGGGACAGGGCTACAATGAGCAGTTCTTC. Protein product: CASSLKPFGGQGYNEQFF.

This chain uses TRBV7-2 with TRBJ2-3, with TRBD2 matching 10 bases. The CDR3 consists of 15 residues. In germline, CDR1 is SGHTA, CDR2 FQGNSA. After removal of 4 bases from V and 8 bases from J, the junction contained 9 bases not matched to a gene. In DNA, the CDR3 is TGTGCCAGCAGCTCGACTAGCGGGCCCCCAGGTACGCAGTATTTT. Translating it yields CASSSTSGPPGTQYF.

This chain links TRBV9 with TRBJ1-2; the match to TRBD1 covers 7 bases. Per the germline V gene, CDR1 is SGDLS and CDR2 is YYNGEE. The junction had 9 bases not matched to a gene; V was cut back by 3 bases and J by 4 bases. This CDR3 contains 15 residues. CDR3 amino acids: CASSGTGGQSYGYTF. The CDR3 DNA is TGTGCCAGCAGCGGGACAGGAGGCCAGTCCTATGGCTACACCTTC.

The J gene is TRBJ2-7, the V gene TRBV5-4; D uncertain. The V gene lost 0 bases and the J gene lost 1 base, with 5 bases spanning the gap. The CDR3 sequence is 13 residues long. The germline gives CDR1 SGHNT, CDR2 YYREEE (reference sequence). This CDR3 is CASSLVGSYEQYF. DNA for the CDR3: TGTGCCAGCAGCTTGGTTGGTTCCTACGAGCAGTACTTC.

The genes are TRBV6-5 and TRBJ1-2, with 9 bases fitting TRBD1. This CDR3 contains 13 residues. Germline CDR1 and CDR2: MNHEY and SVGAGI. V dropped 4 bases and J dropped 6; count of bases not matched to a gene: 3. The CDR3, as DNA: TGTGCCAGCAGTTGGACAGGGGCGAATGGCTACACCTTC. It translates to CASSWTGANGYTF.

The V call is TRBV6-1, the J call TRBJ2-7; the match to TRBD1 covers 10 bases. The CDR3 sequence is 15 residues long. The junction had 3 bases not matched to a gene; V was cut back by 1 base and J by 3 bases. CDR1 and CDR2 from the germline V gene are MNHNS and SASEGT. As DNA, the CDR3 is TGTGCCAGCAGTGAAGAGACAGGGGGCGTCTACGAGCAGTACTTC. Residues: CASSEETGGVYEQYF.

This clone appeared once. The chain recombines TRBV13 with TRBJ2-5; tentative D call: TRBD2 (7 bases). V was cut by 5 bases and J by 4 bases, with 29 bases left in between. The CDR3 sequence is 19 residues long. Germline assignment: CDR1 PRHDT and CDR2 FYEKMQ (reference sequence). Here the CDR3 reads CASSARGGARRELGETQYF. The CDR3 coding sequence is TGTGCCAGCAGCGCAAGAGGGGGGGCCCGGAGGGAACTCGGAGAGACCCAGTACTTC.

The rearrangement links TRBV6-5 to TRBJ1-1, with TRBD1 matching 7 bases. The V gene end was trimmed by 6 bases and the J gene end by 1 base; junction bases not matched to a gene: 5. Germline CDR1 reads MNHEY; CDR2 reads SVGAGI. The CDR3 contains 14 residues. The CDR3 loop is CASRPGGANTEAFF. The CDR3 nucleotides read TGTGCCAGCAGACCAGGGGGGGCGAACACTGAAGCTTTCTTT.